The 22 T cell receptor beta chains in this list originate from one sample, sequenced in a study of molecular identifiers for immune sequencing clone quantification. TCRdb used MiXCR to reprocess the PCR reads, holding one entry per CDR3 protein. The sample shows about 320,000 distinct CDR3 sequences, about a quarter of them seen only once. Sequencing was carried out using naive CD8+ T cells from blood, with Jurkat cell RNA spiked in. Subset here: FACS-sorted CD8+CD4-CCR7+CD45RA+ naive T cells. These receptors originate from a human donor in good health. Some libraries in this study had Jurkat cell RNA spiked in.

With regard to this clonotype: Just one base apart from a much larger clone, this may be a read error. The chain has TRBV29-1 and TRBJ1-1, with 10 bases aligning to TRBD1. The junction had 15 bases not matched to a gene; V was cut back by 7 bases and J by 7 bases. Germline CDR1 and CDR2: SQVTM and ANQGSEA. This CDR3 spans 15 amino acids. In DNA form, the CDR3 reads TGCAGCGCTGATTCATCCGGGACAGGGGTCGATGAAGCTTTCTTT. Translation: CSADSSGTGVDEAFF.

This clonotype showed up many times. CDR3 sequence: CASSLWGNSNQPQHF. The CDR3 nucleotides are TGTGCCAGCAGCTTATGGGGGAATAGCAATCAGCCCCAGCATTTT. This rearrangement joins TRBV7-2 to TRBJ1-5; weak D call: TRBD1 (5 bases). The CDR3 loop spans 15 amino acids. CDR1 and CDR2 from the germline V gene are SGHTA and FQGNSA. The V end was cut by 2 bases, the J end by 0 bases, with 8 bases between.

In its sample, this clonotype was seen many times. CDR3 DNA sequence: TGTGCCAGCAGTCAACAGGGTACGCAGTATTTT. It translates to CASSQQGTQYF. V and J are TRBV6-6 and TRBJ2-3, with D possibly matching TRBD1 (6 bases). Trimming took off 5 bases at V and 8 bases at J, with 8 bases between the two ends. Germline V lookup: CDR1 MNHNY, CDR2 SVGAGI (reference sequence). CDR3 length: 11 residues.

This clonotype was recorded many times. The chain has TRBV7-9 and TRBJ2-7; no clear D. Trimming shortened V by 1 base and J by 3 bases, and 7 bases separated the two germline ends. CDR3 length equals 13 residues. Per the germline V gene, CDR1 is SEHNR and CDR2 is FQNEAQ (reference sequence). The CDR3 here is CASSLGDGYEQYF. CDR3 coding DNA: TGTGCCAGCAGCTTAGGAGACGGCTACGAGCAGTACTTC.

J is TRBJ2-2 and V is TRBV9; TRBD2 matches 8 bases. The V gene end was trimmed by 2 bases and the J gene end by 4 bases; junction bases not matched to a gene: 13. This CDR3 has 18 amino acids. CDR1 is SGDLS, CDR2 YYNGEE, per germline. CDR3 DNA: TGTGCCAGCAGCGTCGGGGGTGCGCGGGGGGACGGCACCGGGGAGCTGTTTTTT. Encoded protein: CASSVGGARGDGTGELFF. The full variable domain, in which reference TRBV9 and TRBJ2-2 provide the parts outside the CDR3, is DSGVTQTPKHLITATGQRVTLRCSPRSGDLSVYWYQQSLDQGLQFLIQYYNGEERAKGNILERFSAQQFPDLHSELNLSSLELGDSALYFCASSVGGARGDGTGELFFGEGSRLTVL.

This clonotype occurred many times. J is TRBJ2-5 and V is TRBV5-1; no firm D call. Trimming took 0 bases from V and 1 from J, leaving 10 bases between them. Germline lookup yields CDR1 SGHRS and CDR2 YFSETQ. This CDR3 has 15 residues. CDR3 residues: CASSLDYGFQETQYF. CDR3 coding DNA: TGCGCCAGCAGCTTGGATTACGGCTTCCAAGAGACCCAGTACTTC.

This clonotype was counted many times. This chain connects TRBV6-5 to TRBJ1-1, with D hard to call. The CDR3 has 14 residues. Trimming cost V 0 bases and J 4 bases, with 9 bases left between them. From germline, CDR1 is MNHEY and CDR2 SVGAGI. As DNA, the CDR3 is TGTGCCAGCAGTTACTCGATATCGGGCACTGAAGCTTTCTTT. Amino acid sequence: CASSYSISGTEAFF.

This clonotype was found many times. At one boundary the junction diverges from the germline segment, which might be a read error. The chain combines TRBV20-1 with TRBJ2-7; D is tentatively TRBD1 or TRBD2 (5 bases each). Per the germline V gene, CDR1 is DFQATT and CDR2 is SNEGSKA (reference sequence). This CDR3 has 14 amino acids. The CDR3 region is CSARGARSSYEQYF. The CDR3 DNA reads TGCAGTGCGAGAGGGGCCAGGAGCTCCTACGAGCAGTACTTC.

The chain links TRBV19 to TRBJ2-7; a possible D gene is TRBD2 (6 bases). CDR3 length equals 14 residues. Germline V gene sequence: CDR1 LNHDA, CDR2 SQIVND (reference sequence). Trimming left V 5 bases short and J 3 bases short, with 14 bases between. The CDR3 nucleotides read TGTGCCAGTAGTCCAACTAGCTCACTCTACGAGCAGTACTTC. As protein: CASSPTSSLYEQYF.

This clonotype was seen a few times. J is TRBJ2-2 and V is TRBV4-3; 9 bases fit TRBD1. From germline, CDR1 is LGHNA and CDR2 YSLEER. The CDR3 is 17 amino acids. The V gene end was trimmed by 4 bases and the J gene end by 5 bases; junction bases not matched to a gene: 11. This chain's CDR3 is CASSPSTGTGRTGELFF. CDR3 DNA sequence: TGCGCCAGCAGCCCATCTACCGGGACAGGGAGAACCGGGGAGCTGTTTTTT.

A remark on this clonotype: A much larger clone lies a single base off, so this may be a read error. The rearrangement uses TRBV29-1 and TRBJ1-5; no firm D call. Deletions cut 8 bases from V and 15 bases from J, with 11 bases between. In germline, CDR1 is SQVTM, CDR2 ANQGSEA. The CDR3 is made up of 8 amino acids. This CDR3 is CSPLSPHF. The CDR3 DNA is TGCAGCCCCCTGTCACCGCATTTT.

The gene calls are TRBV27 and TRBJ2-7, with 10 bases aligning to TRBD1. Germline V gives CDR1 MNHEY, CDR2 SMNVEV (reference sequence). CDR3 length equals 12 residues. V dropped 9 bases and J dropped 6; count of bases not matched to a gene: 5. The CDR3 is CASGQGGCEQYF. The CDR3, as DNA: TGTGCCAGTGGACAGGGGGGATGCGAGCAGTACTTC.

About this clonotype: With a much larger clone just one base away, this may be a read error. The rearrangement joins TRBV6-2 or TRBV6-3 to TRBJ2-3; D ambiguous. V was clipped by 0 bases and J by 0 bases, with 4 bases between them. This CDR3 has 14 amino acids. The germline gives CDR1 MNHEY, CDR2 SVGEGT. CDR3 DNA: TGTGCCAGCAGTTACTCTATGAGCACAGATACGCAGTATTTT. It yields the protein CASSYSMSTDTQYF.

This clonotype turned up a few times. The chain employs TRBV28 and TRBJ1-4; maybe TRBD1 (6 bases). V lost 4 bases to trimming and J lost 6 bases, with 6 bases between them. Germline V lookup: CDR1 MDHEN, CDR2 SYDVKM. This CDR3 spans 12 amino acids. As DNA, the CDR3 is TGTGCCAGCAGTTCAGGGGATGAAAAACTGTTTTTT. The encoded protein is CASSSGDEKLFF.

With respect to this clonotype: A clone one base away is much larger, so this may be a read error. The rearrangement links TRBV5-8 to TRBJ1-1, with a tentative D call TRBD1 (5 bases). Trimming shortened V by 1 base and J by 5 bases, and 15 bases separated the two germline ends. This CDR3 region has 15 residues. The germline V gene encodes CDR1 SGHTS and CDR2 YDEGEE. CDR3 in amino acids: CASSLSVTGATEAFF. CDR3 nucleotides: TGTGCCAGCAGCTTGAGTGTTACAGGTGCGACTGAAGCTTTCTTT.

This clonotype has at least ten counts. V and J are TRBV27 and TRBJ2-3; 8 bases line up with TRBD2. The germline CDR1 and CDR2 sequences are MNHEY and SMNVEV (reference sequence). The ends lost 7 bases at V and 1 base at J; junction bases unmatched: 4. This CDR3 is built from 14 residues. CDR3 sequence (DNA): TGTGCCAGCACGGCGGGAGGAGGCACAGATACGCAGTATTTT. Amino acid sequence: CASTAGGGTDTQYF.

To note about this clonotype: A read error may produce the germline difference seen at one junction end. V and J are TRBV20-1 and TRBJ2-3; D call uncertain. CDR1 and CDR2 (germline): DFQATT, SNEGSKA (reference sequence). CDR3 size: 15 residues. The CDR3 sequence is CSARNLEANTNTQYF. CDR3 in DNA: TGCAGTGCTAGAAATCTAGAGGCGAACACAAATACGCAGTATTTT.

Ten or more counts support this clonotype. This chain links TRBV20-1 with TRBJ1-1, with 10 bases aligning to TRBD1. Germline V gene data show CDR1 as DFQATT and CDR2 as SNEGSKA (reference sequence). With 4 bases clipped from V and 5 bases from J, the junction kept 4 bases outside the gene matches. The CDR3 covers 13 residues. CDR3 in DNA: TGCAGTGCTAAAGACAGGGGGCGGACTGAAGCTTTCTTT. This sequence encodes CSAKDRGRTEAFF.

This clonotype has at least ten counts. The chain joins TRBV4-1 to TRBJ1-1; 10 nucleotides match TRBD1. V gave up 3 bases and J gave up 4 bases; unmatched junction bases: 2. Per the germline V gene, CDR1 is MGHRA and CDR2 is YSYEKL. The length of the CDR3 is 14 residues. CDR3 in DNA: TGCGCCAGCAGCCAGGGACAGGGGATCACTGAAGCTTTCTTT. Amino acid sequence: CASSQGQGITEAFF.

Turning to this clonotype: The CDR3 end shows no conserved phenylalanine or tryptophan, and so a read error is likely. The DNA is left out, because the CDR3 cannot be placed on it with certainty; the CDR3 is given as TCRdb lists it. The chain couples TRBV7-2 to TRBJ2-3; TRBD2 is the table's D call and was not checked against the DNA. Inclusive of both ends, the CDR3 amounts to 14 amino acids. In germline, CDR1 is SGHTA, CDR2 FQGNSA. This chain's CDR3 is CASSRTSGTDTHYL.

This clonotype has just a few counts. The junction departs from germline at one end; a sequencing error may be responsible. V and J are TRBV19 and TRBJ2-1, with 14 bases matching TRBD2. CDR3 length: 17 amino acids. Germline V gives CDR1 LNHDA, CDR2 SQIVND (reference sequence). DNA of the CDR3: TGTGCCAGTAGTATGCCCTCCGGACTAGCGGGAGGCGGTGAGCAGTCCTTC. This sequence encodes CASSMPSGLAGGGEQSF.

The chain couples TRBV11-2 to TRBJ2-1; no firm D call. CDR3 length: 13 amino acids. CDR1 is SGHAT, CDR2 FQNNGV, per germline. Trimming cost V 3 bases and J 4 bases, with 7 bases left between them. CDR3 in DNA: TGTGCCAGCAGCTTTCTGGGGTACAATGAGCAGTTCTTC. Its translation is CASSFLGYNEQFF. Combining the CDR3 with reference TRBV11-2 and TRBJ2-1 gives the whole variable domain EAGVAQSPRYKIIEKRQSVAFWCNPISGHATLYWYQQILGQGPKLLIQFQNNGVVDDSQLPKDRFSAERLKGVDSTLKIQPAKLEDSAVYLCASSFLGYNEQFFGPGTRLTVL.